The 25 T cell receptor beta chains presented below share a single source sample, sequenced in a study of blood T cell repertoires in COVID-19 (TCRdb year 2020). The library was prepared using the immunoSEQ multiplex PCR assay. TCRdb mirrors the immuneACCESS table, restricted to in-frame sequences. Some clones are absent from its copies; in checked studies, under half trace to an unresolved V gene, and the reason for the others is unknown. Recorded for this sample are 200,000 to 250,000 clones; 70% to 90% of them occurred a single time. In total, the top ten clones hold 10% to 12% of the sample. Input material: PBMCs or T cells enriched from blood (not recorded which). The receptors come from a man under 40 who had recovered from COVID-19.

The J gene is TRBJ2-6, the V gene TRBV11-2; TRBD1 is a possible D gene (6 bases). CDR1 and CDR2 (germline): SGHAT, FQNNGV. Trimming removed 1 base at V and 2 bases at J, with 9 bases between. The CDR3 totals 16 residues. CDR3 nucleotide sequence: TGTGCCAGCAGCTTAGTGGGGGCTACTGGGGCCAACGTCCTGACTTTC. Translated, it gives CASSLVGATGANVLTF.

The chain links TRBV4-2 to TRBJ2-2; tentatively, D is TRBD1 (5 bases). CDR1 and CDR2 from the germline V gene are LGHNA and YNFKEQ. This CDR3 has 16 amino acids. Trimming removed 1 base from V and 6 bases from J, with 15 bases in between. The CDR3 nucleotides are TGTGCCAGCAGCCAAGTTTCAGCGCAGGGCGCCGGGGAGCTGTTTTTT. This codes for CASSQVSAQGAGELFF.

The rearrangement uses TRBV28 and TRBJ1-6; D might be TRBD1 (6 bases). CDR3 length equals 16 residues. Trimming shortened V by 5 bases and J by 12 bases, and 23 bases separated the two germline ends. In germline, CDR1 is MDHEN, CDR2 SYDVKM. The CDR3 DNA reads TGTGCCAGCAGTGGGGGACAATCACGGGCCCGGGGACCCCTCCACTTT. Encoded protein: CASSGGQSRARGPLHF.

In its sample, this clone was seen many times. The CDR3 DNA follows: TGTGCCATCAGTGAGGGTCGGGGGGCTGGGAACATTCAGTACTTC. It translates to CAISEGRGAGNIQYF. The rearrangement links TRBV10-3 to TRBJ2-4; a possible D gene is TRBD2 (7 bases). CDR1 ENHRY and CDR2 SYGVKD come from the germline V gene. Trimming stripped 2 bases from V and 7 bases from J, with 15 bases between. The CDR3 totals 15 residues.

V and J are TRBV6-2 or TRBV6-3 and TRBJ1-1; D is unclear. The CDR3 sequence is 17 residues long. Trimming removed 2 bases from V and 4 bases from J, with 20 bases in between. Germline CDR1 MNHEY, CDR2 SVGEGT. The CDR3: CASSYKRAERWVTEAFF. In DNA, the CDR3 is TGTGCCAGCAGTTACAAGAGGGCAGAGCGATGGGTCACTGAAGCTTTCTTT.

The chain is built from TRBV25-1 and TRBJ2-7; 7 bases fit TRBD1. CDR1 is MGHDK, CDR2 SYGVNS, per germline. This CDR3 spans 14 amino acids. The J segment lost 2 bases and the V segment lost 8 bases, leaving 9 bases of the junction unmatched. The CDR3 region has the DNA TGTGCCAGCCAAGGGTACAGGGGTACCTACGAGCAGTACTTC. Translation gives CASQGYRGTYEQYF.

This rearrangement joins TRBV11-2 to TRBJ1-1, with D perhaps matching TRBD1 (6 bases). Germline V gives CDR1 SGHAT, CDR2 FQNNGV. This CDR3 comprises 13 residues. Trimming cost V 5 bases and J 8 bases, with 15 bases left between them. The CDR3, as DNA: TGTGCCAGCAGCCTTGGATCCGGGACAGAAGCTTTCTTT. Its protein product is CASSLGSGTEAFF.

The rearrangement links TRBV6-1 to TRBJ1-2; D ambiguous. Germline values: CDR1 MNHNS, CDR2 SASEGT. V lost 2 bases and J lost 6, with 7 bases in between. This CDR3 spans 12 amino acids. The CDR3 DNA is TGTGCCAGCAGTGAACAGAATAATGGCTACACCTTC. Protein: CASSEQNNGYTF.

J is TRBJ2-7 and V is TRBV20-1, with unresolved D. Trimming shortened V by 6 bases and J by 1 base, and 7 bases separated the two germline ends. The CDR3 has 11 amino acids. Germline V CDR1 and CDR2: DFQATT, SNEGSKA (reference sequence). The CDR3 loop is CSAQESYEQYF. The CDR3 DNA reads TGCAGTGCCCAGGAATCCTACGAGCAGTACTTC.

This rearrangement joins TRBV30 to TRBJ2-7; TRBD2 is a possible D gene (6 bases). The CDR3 spans 14 residues. The V gene's germline CDR1 is GTSNPN and CDR2 SVGIG (reference sequence). Trimming took off 1 base at V and 7 bases at J, with 17 bases between the two ends. The CDR3 DNA sequence: TGTGCCTGGAGTGGGGGTATGGAGGGTGGGGAGCAGTACTTC. Translation gives CAWSGGMEGGEQYF.

The chain recombines TRBV6-1 with TRBJ1-6, with D hard to call. The CDR3 is made up of 16 amino acids. The ends were cut back, 2 bases at V and 9 bases at J, with 17 bases in the middle. Per germline, CDR1 MNHNS and CDR2 SASEGT. This CDR3 is CASSEWSGGLGSPLHF. As DNA, the CDR3 is TGTGCCAGCAGTGAATGGTCTGGAGGTTTGGGTTCACCCCTCCACTTT.

This clone appeared many times. The V gene is TRBV28, the J gene TRBJ2-7, with TRBD1 matching over 9 bases. The length of the CDR3 is 18 residues. V dropped 4 bases and J dropped 6; count of bases not matched to a gene: 19. The germline V gene encodes CDR1 MDHEN and CDR2 SYDVKM. The CDR3 here is CASSSQYMGDRDPSEQYF. CDR3 DNA: TGTGCCAGCAGTTCCCAATATATGGGGGACAGGGACCCCTCCGAGCAGTACTTC.

The V and J genes are TRBV14 and TRBJ1-2; TRBD1 aligns across 9 bases. V lost 6 bases to trimming and J lost 5 bases; unmatched junction nucleotides: 4. The CDR3 is 13 residues long. Germline CDR1 reads SGHDN; CDR2 reads FVKESK. CDR3 in amino acids: CASRLGQGYGYTF. CDR3 DNA sequence: TGTGCCAGCAGGTTGGGACAGGGATATGGCTACACCTTC.

The V gene is TRBV7-9, the J gene TRBJ1-6, with D possibly matching TRBD1 (5 bases). The CDR3 covers 13 residues. Germline loops: CDR1 SEHNR, CDR2 FQNEAQ (reference sequence). With 8 bases removed from V and 4 bases from J, the gap between germline ends came to 9 bases. The CDR3 here is CASSQEYNSPLHF. The DNA of the CDR3 is TGTGCCAGCTCACAGGAGTATAATTCACCCCTCCACTTT.

This sequence joins TRBV6-1 and TRBJ1-2; 9 nucleotides line up with TRBD1. V lost 4 bases to trimming and J lost 6 bases; unmatched junction nucleotides: 12. This CDR3 has 16 amino acids. Per the germline V gene, CDR1 is MNHNS and CDR2 is SASEGT. The chain's CDR3 is CASSGVPGQGRDGYTF. As DNA, the CDR3 is TGTGCCAGCAGTGGTGTCCCGGGACAGGGTCGTGATGGCTACACCTTC.

V is TRBV2 and J is TRBJ1-2; D not resolved. Germline loops: CDR1 SNHLY, CDR2 FYNNEI. V gave up 3 bases and J gave up 8 bases, with 13 bases separating them. This CDR3 region has 13 residues. In nucleotides, the CDR3 is TGTGCCAGCAGTGACAGCCTTGCGAGGGGCTACACCTTC. Amino acids: CASSDSLARGYTF.

The chain uses TRBV10-3 and TRBJ2-2, with no clear D. The CDR3 totals 14 residues. V lost 2 bases and J 6 bases, leaving 10 bases between the germline ends. Germline loops: CDR1 ENHRY, CDR2 SYGVKD. CDR3 region: CAISEADFPGELFF. The CDR3 DNA reads as TGTGCCATCAGTGAGGCCGACTTTCCCGGGGAGCTGTTTTTT.

The count of this clone is one. The gene calls are TRBV5-6 and TRBJ2-3, with 7 bases lining up with TRBD1. The CDR3 totals 13 residues. Germline V lookup: CDR1 SGHDT, CDR2 YYEEEE. Trimming cost V 8 bases and J 1 base; bases outside gene matches: 4. The DNA of the CDR3 is TGTGCCAGTATAACAGGGGGCACAGATACGCAGTATTTT. Amino acids: CASITGGTDTQYF.

V is TRBV3-1 (or the pseudogene TRBV3-2) and J is TRBJ2-2; 7 bases fit TRBD2. The CDR3 length is 16 residues. The ends lost 4 bases at V and 4 bases at J; junction bases unmatched: 9. Germline V gene lookup returns CDR1 LGHDT and CDR2 YNNKEL (reference sequence). DNA for the CDR3: TGTGCCAGCAGCCCGTTGGCTAGCGGTGGCACCGGGGAGCTGTTTTTT. Its protein is CASSPLASGGTGELFF.

This clone was counted a few times. V is TRBV28 and J is TRBJ2-7; 11 bases are a match to TRBD2. There are 15 residues in the CDR3. V lost 5 bases and J lost 6; bases outside the gene matches: 9. Germline V gives CDR1 MDHEN, CDR2 SYDVKM. CDR3 DNA sequence: TGTGCCAGCAGTCGGACTAGCGGGTTTGTAACCGAGCAGTACTTC. Protein: CASSRTSGFVTEQYF. Supplemented by reference TRBV28 and TRBJ2-7, the full variable domain reads DVKVTQSSRYLVKRTGEKVFLECVQDMDHENMFWYRQDPGLGLRLIYFSYDVKMKEKGDIPEGYSVSREKKERFSLILESASTNQTSMYLCASSRTSGFVTEQYFGPGTRLTVT.

The chain couples TRBV6-4 to TRBJ2-1, with 10 bases matching TRBD2. Germline CDR1 MRHNA, CDR2 SNTAGT. The CDR3 has 15 amino acids. With 4 bases clipped from V and 7 bases from J, the junction kept 7 bases outside the gene matches. DNA for the CDR3: TGTGCCAGCAGTGGCCCAGCGGGAGGGCCAAATGAGCAGTTCTTC. Residues: CASSGPAGGPNEQFF.

The rearrangement uses TRBV5-6 and TRBJ2-2; D may be TRBD2 (6 bases). Germline V gives CDR1 SGHDT, CDR2 YYEEEE. The CDR3 runs to 15 residues. Trimming took 2 bases from V and 0 from J, leaving 8 bases between them. In DNA form, the CDR3 reads TGTGCCAGCAGCTTCGGGAGATCGAACACCGGGGAGCTGTTTTTT. Translated, it gives CASSFGRSNTGELFF.

The chain couples TRBV19 to TRBJ1-6; no definite D call. The CDR3 is 14 amino acids. CDR1 LNHDA and CDR2 SQIVND come from the germline V gene (reference sequence). Trimming took 2 bases from V and 10 from J, leaving 12 bases between them. This chain's CDR3 is CASSISIGGSPLHF. The CDR3 DNA is TGTGCCAGTAGTATATCCATAGGAGGGTCACCCCTCCACTTT.

The chain couples TRBV6-5 to TRBJ1-6, with 7 bases identical to TRBD1. Germline CDR1 and CDR2: MNHEY and SVGAGI. This CDR3 is 15 amino acids long. V dropped 0 bases and J dropped 10; count of bases not matched to a gene: 6. This chain's CDR3 is CASSYSTGRESPLHF. The CDR3 coding sequence is TGTGCCAGCAGTTACTCGACAGGGCGAGAATCACCCCTCCACTTT.

V gene TRBV7-9 combines with J gene TRBJ2-1; 14 nucleotides match TRBD2. This CDR3 contains 17 residues. The germline V gene encodes CDR1 SEHNR and CDR2 FQNEAQ (reference sequence). The junction had 11 bases not matched to a gene; V was cut back by 3 bases and J by 10 bases. The CDR3 is CASSLMRLAGGSPEQFF. The CDR3 region has the DNA TGTGCCAGCAGCTTGATGAGACTAGCGGGGGGGTCCCCGGAGCAGTTCTTC.